A selection of T cell receptor beta chains follows, all from one sample in a study of T cells in Graves' hyperthyroidism and ophthalmopathy. TCRdb reanalysed the multiplex PCR reads using MiXCR and keeps one entry per CDR3 protein. The data contain some 700,000 distinct CDR3 sequences, 15% to 20% of them singletons. The sample comprised blood. These receptors were taken from a man aged 45 to 65 with Graves' hyperthyroidism. Each CDR3 is given with its conserved first and last residue. The D gene is left open where the match is weak. Clone size, where shown, is once, few, many, or a class for clones that have expanded.

NA,NA,TRBJ2-1,TRBV25-1,CASSDRSSYNEQFF,TGTGCCAGCAGTGACCGAAGCTCCTACAATGAGCAGTTCTTC
few,NA,TRBJ2-2,TRBV29-1,CSVFRGEAGELFF,TGCAGCGTTTTTCGGGGAGAGGCAGGGGAGCTGTTTTTT
few,TRBD1,TRBJ2-2,TRBV29-1,CSGKSGQGTTGELFF,TGCAGCGGCAAAAGCGGACAGGGAACCACCGGGGAGCTGTTTTTT
NA,NA,TRBJ2-2,TRBV19,CASSIGFGQVAQVGELFF,TGTGCCAGTAGTATAGGCTTCGGGCAGGTGGCGCAGGTCGGGGAGCTGTTTTTT
many,NA,TRBJ1-6,TRBV28,CASSSVGGSPLHF,TGTGCCAGCAGTTCCGTGGGGGGCTCACCCCTCCACTTT
NA,TRBD2,TRBJ2-1,TRBV7-3,CASSLLADLEQFF,TGTGCCAGCAGCTTACTAGCGGACCTAGAGCAGTTCTTC
few,NA,TRBJ2-2,TRBV11-3,CASSAVEAGELFF,TGTGCCAGCAGCGCCGTTGAGGCCGGGGAGCTGTTTTTT
few,NA,TRBJ2-7,TRBV28,CASSSAGGKIYEQYF,TGTGCCAGCAGTTCCGCGGGTGGAAAGATCTACGAGCAGTACTTC
NA,TRBD1,TRBJ1-5,TRBV10-3,CAISDPGQGPNQPQHF,TGTGCCATCAGTGACCCGGGACAGGGACCCAATCAGCCCCAGCATTTT
few,NA,TRBJ1-2,TRBV7-2,CASSLEAGNHGYTF,TGTGCCAGCAGCTTAGAAGCAGGGAACCATGGCTACACCTTC
many,TRBD2,TRBJ2-5,TRBV9,CASSVGPAGGRETQYF,TGTGCCAGCAGCGTAGGACCAGCGGGGGGAAGGGAGACCCAGTACTTC
many,NA,TRBJ1-4,TRBV2,CASSEGGAREKLFF,TGTGCCAGCAGTGAGGGAGGGGCTCGGGAAAAACTGTTTTTT
NA,TRBD2,TRBJ2-1,TRBV11-2,CASSLVTSGLYNEQFF,TGTGCCAGCAGCTTAGTGACTAGCGGACTTTACAATGAGCAGTTCTTC
NA,NA,TRBJ1-1,TRBV28,CASSLSLVPVNTEAFF,TGTGCCAGCAGTTTATCTTTGGTCCCCGTGAACACTGAAGCTTTCTTT
few,NA,TRBJ2-5,TRBV24-1,CATSEPNEETQYF,TGTGCCACCAGTGAGCCCAACGAAGAGACCCAGTACTTC
many,NA,TRBJ1-3,TRBV12-3/TRBV12-4,CASRKEGSGNTIYF,TGTGCCAGCAGAAAAGAAGGTTCTGGAAACACCATATATTTT
NA,TRBD1,TRBJ2-3,TRBV24-1,CATSDRTGDPPDTQYF,TGTGCCACCAGTGATAGAACAGGGGATCCCCCAGATACGCAGTATTTT
many,NA,TRBJ2-3,TRBV12-5,CASGSISPGRTDTQYF,TGTGCTAGTGGTTCCATCAGCCCTGGACGCACAGATACGCAGTATTTT
many,TRBD2,TRBJ2-7,TRBV28,CASSLGGGRAIYEQYF,TGTGCCAGCAGTTTAGGAGGCGGGAGGGCTATATACGAGCAGTACTTC
NA,NA,TRBJ2-2,TRBV7-3,CASSSPGTTDGELFF,TGTGCCAGCAGCAGTCCCGGGACCACGGACGGGGAGCTGTTTTTT
many,TRBD1,TRBJ1-4,TRBV28,CASSLLQGATNEKLFF,TGTGCCAGCAGTTTGCTACAGGGGGCGACTAATGAAAAACTGTTTTTT
few,NA,TRBJ2-1,TRBV5-1,CASSLGFMGVAYNEQFF,TGCGCCAGCAGCTTGGGGTTCATGGGCGTTGCCTACAATGAGCAGTTCTTC
NA,TRBD2,TRBJ2-7,TRBV2,CATTTSGRNEQYF,TGTGCCACAACGACTAGCGGGAGGAACGAGCAGTACTTC
NA,NA,TRBJ1-1,TRBV28,CASQQAHTEAFF,TGTGCCAGCCAACAGGCGCACACTGAAGCTTTCTTT
many,NA,TRBJ2-1,TRBV11-2,CASRKAGQSSGGEQFF,TGTGCCAGCCGAAAAGCGGGACAATCTTCCGGGGGTGAGCAGTTCTTC
few,TRBD1,TRBJ2-3,TRBV24-1,CATSERPGQGSADTQYF,TGTGCCACCAGTGAACGGCCGGGACAGGGGTCGGCAGATACGCAGTATTTT
NA,NA,TRBJ2-5,TRBV6-5,CASSKSVETQYF,TGTGCCAGCAGTAAGTCGGTAGAGACCCAGTACTTC
NA,TRBD2,TRBJ2-2,TRBV24-1,CATSAVSGSAGELFF,TGTGCCACCAGTGCCGTAAGCGGGAGCGCCGGGGAGCTGTTTTTT
NA,TRBD1,TRBJ2-1,TRBV6-1,CASFPGQGDNEQFF,TGTGCCAGCTTTCCGGGACAGGGTGATAATGAGCAGTTCTTC